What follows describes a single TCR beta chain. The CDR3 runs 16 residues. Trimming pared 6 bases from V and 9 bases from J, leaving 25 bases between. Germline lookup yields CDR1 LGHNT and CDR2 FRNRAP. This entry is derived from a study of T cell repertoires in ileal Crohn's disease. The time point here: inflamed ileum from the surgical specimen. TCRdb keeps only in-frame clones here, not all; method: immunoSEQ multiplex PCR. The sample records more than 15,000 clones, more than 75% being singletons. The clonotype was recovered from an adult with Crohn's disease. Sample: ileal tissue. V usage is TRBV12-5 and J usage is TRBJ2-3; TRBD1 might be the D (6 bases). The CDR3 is CASGRPDRPAQITQYF. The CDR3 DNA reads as TGTGCTAGTGGCCGGCCTGACAGGCCAGCACAGATCACGCAGTATTTT.